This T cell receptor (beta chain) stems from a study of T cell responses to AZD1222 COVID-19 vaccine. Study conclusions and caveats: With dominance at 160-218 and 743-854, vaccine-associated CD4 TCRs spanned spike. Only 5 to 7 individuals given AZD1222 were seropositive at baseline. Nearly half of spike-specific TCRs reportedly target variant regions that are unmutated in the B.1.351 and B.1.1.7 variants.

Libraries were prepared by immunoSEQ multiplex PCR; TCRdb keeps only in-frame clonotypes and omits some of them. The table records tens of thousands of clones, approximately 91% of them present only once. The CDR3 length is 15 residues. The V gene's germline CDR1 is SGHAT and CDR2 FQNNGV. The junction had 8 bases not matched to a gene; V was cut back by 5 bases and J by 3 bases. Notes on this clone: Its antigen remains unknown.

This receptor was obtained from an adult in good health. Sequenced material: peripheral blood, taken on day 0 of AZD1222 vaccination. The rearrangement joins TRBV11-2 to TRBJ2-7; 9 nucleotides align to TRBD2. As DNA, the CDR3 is TGTGCCAGCAGCCGCGAGGGCGGGGGGGTCTACGAGCAGTACTTC. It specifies CASSREGGGVYEQYF.